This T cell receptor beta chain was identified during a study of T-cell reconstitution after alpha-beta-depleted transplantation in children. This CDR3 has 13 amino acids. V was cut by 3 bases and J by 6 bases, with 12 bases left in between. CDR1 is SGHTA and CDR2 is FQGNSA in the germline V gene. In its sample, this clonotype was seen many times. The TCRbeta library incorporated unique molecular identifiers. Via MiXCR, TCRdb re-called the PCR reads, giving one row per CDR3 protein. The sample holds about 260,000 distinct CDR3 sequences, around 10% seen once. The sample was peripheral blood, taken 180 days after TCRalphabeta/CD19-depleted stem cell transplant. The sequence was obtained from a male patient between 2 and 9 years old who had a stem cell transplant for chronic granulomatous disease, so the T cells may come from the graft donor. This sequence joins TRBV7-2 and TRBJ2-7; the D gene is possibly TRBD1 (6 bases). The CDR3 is CASSFLQGAEQYF. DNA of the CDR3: TGTGCCAGCAGCTTTTTACAGGGAGCCGAGCAGTACTTC.